This TCR beta chain was retrieved from a study of cytomegalovirus exposure and HLA in healthy donors. This PCR relied on a set of 60 Vbeta primers and 13 Jbeta primers. Method: immunoSEQ multiplex PCR; TCRdb's copy keeps in-frame clones and lacks some. The table has over 200,000 clones, approximately 82% seen once. The V gene end was trimmed by 2 bases and the J gene end by 9 bases; junction bases not matched to a gene: 10. Germline-derived CDR1 and CDR2 are SGHRS and YFSETQ. CDR3 length: 15 amino acids. The chain carries TRBV5-1 and TRBJ2-1; 8 nucleotides match TRBD1. This clonotype was obtained from a male donor in good health and CMV-seronegative. The source material was PBMCs. The CDR3 is CASSLQGEASGEQFF. For the CDR3, the DNA is TGCGCCAGCAGCTTACAGGGGGAGGCTTCAGGTGAGCAGTTCTTC.